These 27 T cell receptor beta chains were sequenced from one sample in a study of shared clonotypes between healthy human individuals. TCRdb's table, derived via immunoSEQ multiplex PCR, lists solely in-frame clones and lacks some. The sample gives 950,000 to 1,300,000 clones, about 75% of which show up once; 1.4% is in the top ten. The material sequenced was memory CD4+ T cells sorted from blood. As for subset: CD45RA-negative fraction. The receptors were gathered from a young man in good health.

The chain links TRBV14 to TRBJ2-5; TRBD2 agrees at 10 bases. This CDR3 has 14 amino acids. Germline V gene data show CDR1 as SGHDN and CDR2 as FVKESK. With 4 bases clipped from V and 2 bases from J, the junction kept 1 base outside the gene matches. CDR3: CASSPGLAQETQYF. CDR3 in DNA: TGTGCCAGCAGCCCGGGACTAGCGCAAGAGACCCAGTACTTC.

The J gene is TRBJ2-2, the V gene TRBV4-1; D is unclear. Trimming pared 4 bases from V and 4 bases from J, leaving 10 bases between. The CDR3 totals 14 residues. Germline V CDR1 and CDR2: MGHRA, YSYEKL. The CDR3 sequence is CASSPPVRTGELFF. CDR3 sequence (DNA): TGCGCCAGCAGCCCCCCAGTCCGCACCGGGGAGCTGTTTTTT.

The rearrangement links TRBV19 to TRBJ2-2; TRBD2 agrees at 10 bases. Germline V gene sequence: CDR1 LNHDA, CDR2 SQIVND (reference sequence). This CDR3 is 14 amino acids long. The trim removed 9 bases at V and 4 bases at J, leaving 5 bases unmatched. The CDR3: CASASGRSTGELFF. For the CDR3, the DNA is TGTGCCAGCGCTAGCGGGAGATCCACCGGGGAGCTGTTTTTT.

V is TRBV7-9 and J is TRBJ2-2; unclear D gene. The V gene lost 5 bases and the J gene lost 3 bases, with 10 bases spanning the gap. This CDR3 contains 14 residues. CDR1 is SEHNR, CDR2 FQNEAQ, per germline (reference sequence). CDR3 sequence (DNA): TGTGCCAGCAGCGAAAATACAGACACCGGGGAGCTGTTTTTT. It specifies CASSENTDTGELFF.

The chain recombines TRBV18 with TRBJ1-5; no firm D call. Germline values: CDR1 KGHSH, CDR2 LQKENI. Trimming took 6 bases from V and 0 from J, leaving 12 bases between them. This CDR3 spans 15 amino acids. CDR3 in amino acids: CASSLERVSNQPQHF. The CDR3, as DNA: TGTGCCAGCTCCCTCGAACGGGTTAGCAATCAGCCCCAGCATTTT.

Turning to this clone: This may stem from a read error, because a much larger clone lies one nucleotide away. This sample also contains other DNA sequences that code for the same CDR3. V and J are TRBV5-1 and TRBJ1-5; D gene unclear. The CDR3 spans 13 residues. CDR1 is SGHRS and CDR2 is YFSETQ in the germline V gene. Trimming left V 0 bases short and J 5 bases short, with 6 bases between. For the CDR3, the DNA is TGCGCCAGCAGCTTGGACCCAGATCAGCCCCAGCATTTT. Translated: CASSLDPDQPQHF. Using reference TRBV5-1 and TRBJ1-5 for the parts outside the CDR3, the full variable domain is KAGVTQTPRYLIKTRGQQVTLSCSPISGHRSVSWYQQTPGQGLQFLFEYFSETQRNKGNFPGRFSGRQFSNSRSEMNVSTLELGDSALYLCASSLDPDQPQHFGDGTRLSIL.

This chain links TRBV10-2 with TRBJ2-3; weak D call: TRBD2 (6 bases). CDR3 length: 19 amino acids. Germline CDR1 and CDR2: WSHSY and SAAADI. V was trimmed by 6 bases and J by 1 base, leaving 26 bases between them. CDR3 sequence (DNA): TGCGCCAGCAGCGAAGCGGGCCACTATGGCGGAACTGGCACAGATACGCAGTATTTT. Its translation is CASSEAGHYGGTGTDTQYF.

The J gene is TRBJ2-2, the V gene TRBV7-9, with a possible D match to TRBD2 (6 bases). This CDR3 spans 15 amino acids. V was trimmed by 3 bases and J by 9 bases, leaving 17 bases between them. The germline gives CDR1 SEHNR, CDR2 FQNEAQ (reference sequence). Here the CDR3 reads CASSLSGTASRELFF. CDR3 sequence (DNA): TGTGCCAGCAGCTTGTCCGGGACTGCAAGCCGGGAGCTGTTTTTT.

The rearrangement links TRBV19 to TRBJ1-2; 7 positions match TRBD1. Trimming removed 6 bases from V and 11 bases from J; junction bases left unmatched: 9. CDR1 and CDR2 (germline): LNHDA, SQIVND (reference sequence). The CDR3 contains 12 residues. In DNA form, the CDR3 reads TGTGCCAGTAGCGTCCAGGGGGGCCTGTACACCTTC. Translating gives CASSVQGGLYTF. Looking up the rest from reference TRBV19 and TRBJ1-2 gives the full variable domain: DGGITQSPKYLFRKEGQNVTLSCEQNLNHDAMYWYRQDPGQGLRLIYYSQIVNDFQKGDIAEGYSVSREKKESFPLTVTSAQKNPTAFYLCASSVQGGLYTFGSGTRLTVV.

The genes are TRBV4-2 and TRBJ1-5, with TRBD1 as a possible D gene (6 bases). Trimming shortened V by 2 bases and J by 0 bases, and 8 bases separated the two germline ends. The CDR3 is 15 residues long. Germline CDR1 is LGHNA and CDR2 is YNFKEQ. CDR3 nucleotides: TGTGCCAGCAGCCAAAGGACAGATAGCAATCAGCCCCAGCATTTT. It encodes CASSQRTDSNQPQHF.

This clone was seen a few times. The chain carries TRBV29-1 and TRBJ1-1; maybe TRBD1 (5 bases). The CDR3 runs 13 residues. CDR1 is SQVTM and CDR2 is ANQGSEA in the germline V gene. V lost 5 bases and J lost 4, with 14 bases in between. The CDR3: CSVSPGLSTEAFF. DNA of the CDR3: TGCAGCGTTTCCCCAGGGTTAAGCACTGAAGCTTTCTTT.

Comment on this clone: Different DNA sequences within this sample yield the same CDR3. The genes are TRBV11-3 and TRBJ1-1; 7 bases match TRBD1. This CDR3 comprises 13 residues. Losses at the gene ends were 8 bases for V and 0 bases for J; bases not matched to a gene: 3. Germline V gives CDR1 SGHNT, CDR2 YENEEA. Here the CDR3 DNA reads TGTGCCAGCTCCAGGGGGATGAACACTGAAGCTTTCTTT. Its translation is CASSRGMNTEAFF.

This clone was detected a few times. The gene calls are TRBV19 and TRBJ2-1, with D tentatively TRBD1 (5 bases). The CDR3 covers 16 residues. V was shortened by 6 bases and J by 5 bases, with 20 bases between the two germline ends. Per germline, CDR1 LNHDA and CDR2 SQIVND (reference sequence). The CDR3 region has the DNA TGTGCCAGTAGATTTCCAGGGATTACGGCCGACAATGAGCAGTTCTTC. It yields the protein CASRFPGITADNEQFF. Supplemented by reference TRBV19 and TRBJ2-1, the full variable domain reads DGGITQSPKYLFRKEGQNVTLSCEQNLNHDAMYWYRQDPGQGLRLIYYSQIVNDFQKGDIAEGYSVSREKKESFPLTVTSAQKNPTAFYLCASRFPGITADNEQFFGPGTRLTVL.

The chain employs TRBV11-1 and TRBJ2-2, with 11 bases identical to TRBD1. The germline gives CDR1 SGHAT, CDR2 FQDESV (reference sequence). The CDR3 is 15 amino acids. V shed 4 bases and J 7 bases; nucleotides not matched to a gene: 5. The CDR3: CASSSGDRGDGELFF. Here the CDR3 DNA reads TGTGCCAGCAGCTCAGGGGACAGGGGGGACGGGGAGCTGTTTTTT.

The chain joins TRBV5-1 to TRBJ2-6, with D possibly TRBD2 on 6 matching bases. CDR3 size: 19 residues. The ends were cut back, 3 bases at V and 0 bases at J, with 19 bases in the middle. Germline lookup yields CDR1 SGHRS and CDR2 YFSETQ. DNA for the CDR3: TGCGCCAGCAGCTACGGGGGTGGGATAATCGACTCTGGGGCCAACGTCCTGACTTTC. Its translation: CASSYGGGIIDSGANVLTF. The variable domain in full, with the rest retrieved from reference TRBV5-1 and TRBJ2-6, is KAGVTQTPRYLIKTRGQQVTLSCSPISGHRSVSWYQQTPGQGLQFLFEYFSETQRNKGNFPGRFSGRQFSNSRSEMNVSTLELGDSALYLCASSYGGGIIDSGANVLTFGAGSRLTVL.

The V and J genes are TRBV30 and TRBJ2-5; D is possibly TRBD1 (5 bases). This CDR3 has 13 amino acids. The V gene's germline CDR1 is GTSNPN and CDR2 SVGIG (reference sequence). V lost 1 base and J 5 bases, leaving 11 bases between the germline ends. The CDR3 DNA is TGTGCCTGGAGTGGGCAGGGCTACGAGACCCAGTACTTC. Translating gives CAWSGQGYETQYF.

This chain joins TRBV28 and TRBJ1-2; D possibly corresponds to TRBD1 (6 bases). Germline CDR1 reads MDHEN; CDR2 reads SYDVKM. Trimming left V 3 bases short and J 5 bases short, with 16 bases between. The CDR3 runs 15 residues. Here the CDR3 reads CASSLIQGNSYGYTF. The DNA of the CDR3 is TGTGCCAGCAGTTTGATACAGGGTAATTCGTATGGCTACACCTTC.

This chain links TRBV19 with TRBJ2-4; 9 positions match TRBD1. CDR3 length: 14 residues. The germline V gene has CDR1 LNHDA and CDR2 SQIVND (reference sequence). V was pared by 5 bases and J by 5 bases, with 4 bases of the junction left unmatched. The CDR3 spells CASSSTGGENIQYF. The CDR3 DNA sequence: TGTGCCAGTAGTTCGACAGGGGGGGAAAACATTCAGTACTTC.

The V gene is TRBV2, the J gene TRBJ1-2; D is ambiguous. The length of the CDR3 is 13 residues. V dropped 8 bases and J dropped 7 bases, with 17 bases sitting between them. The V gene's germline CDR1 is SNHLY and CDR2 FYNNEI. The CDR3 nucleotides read TGTGCCAGCCACATCCGCGGGCAGGCTGGCTACACCTTC. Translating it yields CASHIRGQAGYTF. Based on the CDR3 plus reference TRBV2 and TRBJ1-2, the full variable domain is EPEVTQTPSHQVTQMGQEVILRCVPISNHLYFYWYRQILGQKVEFLVSFYNNEISEKSEIFDDQFSVERPDGSNFTLKIRSTKLEDSAMYFCASHIRGQAGYTFGSGTRLTVV.

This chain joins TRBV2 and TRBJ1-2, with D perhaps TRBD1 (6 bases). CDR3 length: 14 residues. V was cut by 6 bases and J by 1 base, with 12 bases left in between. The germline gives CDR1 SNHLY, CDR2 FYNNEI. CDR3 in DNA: TGTGCCAGCAGCCTCACAGGGAATAACTATGGCTACACCTTC. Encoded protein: CASSLTGNNYGYTF.

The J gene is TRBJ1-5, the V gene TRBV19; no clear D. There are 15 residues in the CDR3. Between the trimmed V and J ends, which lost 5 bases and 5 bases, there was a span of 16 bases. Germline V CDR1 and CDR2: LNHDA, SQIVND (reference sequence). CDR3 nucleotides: TGTGCCAGTAGTCGGGAGGGTACGAAGGATCAGCCCCAGCATTTT. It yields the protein CASSREGTKDQPQHF.

The CDR3 protein is CASSLGHRGGYTF. For the CDR3, the DNA is TGTGCCAGCAGCTTAGGACACAGAGGTGGCTACACCTTC. The rearrangement joins TRBV7-2 to TRBJ1-2; D is unresolved. The CDR3 runs to 13 residues. Germline V gives CDR1 SGHTA, CDR2 FQGNSA. Trimming pared 1 base from V and 7 bases from J, leaving 10 bases between.

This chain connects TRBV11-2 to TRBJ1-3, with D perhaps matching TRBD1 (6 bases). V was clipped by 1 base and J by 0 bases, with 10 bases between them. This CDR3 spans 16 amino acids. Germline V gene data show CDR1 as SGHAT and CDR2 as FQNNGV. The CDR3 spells CASSLGDTYSGNTIYF. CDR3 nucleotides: TGTGCCAGCAGCTTAGGGGACACCTACTCTGGAAACACCATATATTTT.

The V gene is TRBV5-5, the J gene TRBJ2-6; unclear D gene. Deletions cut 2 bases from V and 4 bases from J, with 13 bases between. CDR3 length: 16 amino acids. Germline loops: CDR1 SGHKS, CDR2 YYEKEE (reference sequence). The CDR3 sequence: CASSLDPPNGANVLTF. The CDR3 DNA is TGTGCCAGCAGCTTAGACCCACCAAACGGGGCCAACGTCCTGACTTTC.

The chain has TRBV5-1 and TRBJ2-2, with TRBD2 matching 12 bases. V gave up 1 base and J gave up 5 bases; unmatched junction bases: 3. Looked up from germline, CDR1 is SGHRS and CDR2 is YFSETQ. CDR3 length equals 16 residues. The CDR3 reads CASSLTLAGGTGELFF. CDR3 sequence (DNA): TGCGCCAGCAGCTTGACCCTAGCGGGGGGGACCGGGGAGCTGTTTTTT.

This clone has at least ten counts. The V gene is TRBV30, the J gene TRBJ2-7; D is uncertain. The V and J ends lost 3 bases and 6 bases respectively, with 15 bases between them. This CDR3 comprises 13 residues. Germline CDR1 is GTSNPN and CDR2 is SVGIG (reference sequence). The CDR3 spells CAWRVGRVPEQYF. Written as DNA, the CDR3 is TGTGCCTGGAGAGTAGGACGGGTGCCCGAGCAGTACTTC.

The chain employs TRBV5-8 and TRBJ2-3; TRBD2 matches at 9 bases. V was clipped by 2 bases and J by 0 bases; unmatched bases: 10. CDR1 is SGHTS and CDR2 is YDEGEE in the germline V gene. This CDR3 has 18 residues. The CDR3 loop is CASSLGSSGIYSTDTQYF. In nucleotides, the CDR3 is TGTGCCAGCAGCTTAGGGTCTAGCGGGATCTATAGCACAGATACGCAGTATTTT. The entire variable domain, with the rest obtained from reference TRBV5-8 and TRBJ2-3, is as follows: EAGVTQSPTHLIKTRGQQATLRCSPISGHTSVYWYQQALGLGLQFLLWYDEGEERNRGNFPPRFSGRQFPNYSSELNVNALELEDSALYLCASSLGSSGIYSTDTQYFGPGTRLTVL.